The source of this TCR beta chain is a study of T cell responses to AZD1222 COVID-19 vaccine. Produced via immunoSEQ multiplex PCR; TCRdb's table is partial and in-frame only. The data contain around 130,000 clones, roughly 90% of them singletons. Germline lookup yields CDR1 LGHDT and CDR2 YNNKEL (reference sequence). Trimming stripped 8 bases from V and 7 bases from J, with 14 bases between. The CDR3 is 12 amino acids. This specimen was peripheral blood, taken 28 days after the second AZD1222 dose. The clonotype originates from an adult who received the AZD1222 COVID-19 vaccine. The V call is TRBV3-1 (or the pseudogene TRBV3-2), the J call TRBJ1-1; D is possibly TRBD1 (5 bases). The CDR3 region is CASGGLRGEAFF. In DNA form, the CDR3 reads TGTGCCAGCGGGGGACTGCGGGGTGAAGCTTTCTTT.